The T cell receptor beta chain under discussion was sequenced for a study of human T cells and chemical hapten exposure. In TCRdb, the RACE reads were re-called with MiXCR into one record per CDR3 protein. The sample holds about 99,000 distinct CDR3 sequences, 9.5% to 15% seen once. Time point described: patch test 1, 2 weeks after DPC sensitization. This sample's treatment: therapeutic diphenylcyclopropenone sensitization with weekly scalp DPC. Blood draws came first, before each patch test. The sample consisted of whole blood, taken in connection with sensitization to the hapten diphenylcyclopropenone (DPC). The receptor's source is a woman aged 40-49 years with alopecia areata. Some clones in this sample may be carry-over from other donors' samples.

The CDR3 here is CASSHRTGALAKNIQYF. DNA for the CDR3: TGTGCCAGTAGCCACAGGACAGGGGCACTAGCCAAAAACATTCAGTACTTC. V gene TRBV19 combines with J gene TRBJ2-4; 9 nucleotides align to TRBD1. V lost 6 bases, J lost 0 bases, and 9 bases stayed unmatched. Germline V gene sequence: CDR1 LNHDA, CDR2 SQIVND (reference sequence). This CDR3 contains 17 residues.